This T cell receptor (beta chain) was identified in a study of OX40 agonist ivuxolimab in advanced cancers. Whole-study findings and limits: A proportion of nonresponders additionally exhibited low normalized T-cell clonal expansion.

There are 13 residues in the CDR3. V was pared by 4 bases and J by 5 bases, with 11 bases between. Germline V gives CDR1 KGHSH, CDR2 LQKENI. Profiling relied on immunoSEQ multiplex PCR, and the TCRdb table lists in-frame clones only, not all of them. In the table there are 60,000 to 80,000 clones, approximately 90% of which are singletons. With respect to this clone: What it binds is not known.

This rearrangement joins TRBV18 to TRBJ2-5; D possibly corresponds to TRBD2 (6 bases). The sample consisted of CD4+ or CD8+ T cells sorted from blood, taken in a trial of the OX40 agonist ivuxolimab. The clonotype originates from an adult with an advanced solid tumor such as melanoma, head and neck, liver or kidney cancer. CDR3 sequence (DNA): TGTGCCAGCTCACTCGGGAGCGGGGAGACCCAGTACTTC. This sequence encodes CASSLGSGETQYF.